What follows describes a single TCR beta chain. The antigen remains undetermined. The entry originates in a study of tumor-infiltrating lymphocytes in glioblastoma multiforme. TCRB libraries came from RNA via three nested multiplex PCR rounds. A C-beta primer primed TCRB cDNA from approximately 0.5 ug RNA. TCRdb analysed the multiplex PCR reads with MiXCR anew, one entry per CDR3 protein. The sample holds around 33,000 distinct CDR3 sequences; approximately 60% are singletons and the top ten take around 33%. Germline V gene sequence: CDR1 MGHRA, CDR2 YSYEKL. This CDR3 spans 15 amino acids. V lost 0 bases to trimming and J lost 7 bases; unmatched junction nucleotides: 9. General study points: The TCR and somatic mutation analysis included just one glioblastoma patient.

This clonotype originated in a male donor with glioblastoma. Sequenced material: brain tumor tissue. The rearrangement joins TRBV4-1 to TRBJ2-7; 7 nucleotides align to TRBD1. The CDR3 here is CASSQETGNVYEQYF. The CDR3, as DNA: TGCGCCAGCAGCCAAGAGACAGGGAACGTCTATGAGCAGTACTTC.